The T cell receptor beta chain under discussion was sequenced for a study of shared clonotypes between healthy human individuals. Study-level information: Samples came from a couple of female and three male donors aged 18 to 49.

The authors ran the assay at deep level. Clones were read by immunoSEQ multiplex PCR, and TCRdb kept only the in-frame ones, dropping some. This sample has more than 550,000 clones, with 72% found just once. Study-wide points: In contrast to clonotypes shared by all four donors, non-shared clonotypes had lower generation probabilities.

This CDR3 region has 15 residues. CDR1 is MNHEY and CDR2 is SVGAGI in the germline V gene. J lost 3 bases, V lost 6 bases, and 8 bases had no gene match. Concerning this clone itself: The antigen remains undetermined.

The sample taken for sequencing was memory CD4+ T cells sorted from blood. Subset here: CD45RA-negative fraction. The sequence came from a woman in her twenties or thirties in good health. The chain couples TRBV6-5 to TRBJ2-3; TRBD1 matches at 8 bases. The CDR3 spells CASSFGQGRTDTQYF. The CDR3 DNA sequence: TGTGCCAGCAGCTTTGGACAGGGAAGGACAGATACGCAGTATTTT.